This paragraph covers one TCR beta chain sequence. Its matching antigen is unknown. TCRdb's copy holds only in-frame clones and misses some; the assay was immunoSEQ multiplex PCR. The sample contains some 110,000 clones, roughly 87% of which appear only once. The sample originates from a study of graft-versus-host responses after intestinal transplantation. Study-wide background: Transplant types were multivisceral, liver-intestinal, or isolated intestinal. Recipients across the board were started on anti-thymocyte globulin induction, then kept on tacrolimus and steroids for approximately three years.

J gave up 4 bases and V 4 bases, and 1 base lay outside the gene matches. The CDR3 loop spans 12 amino acids. Germline assignment: CDR1 SGHDT and CDR2 YYEEEE. General observations from the study: The recipient marrow held GvH clones, and some of them showed up first in ileum or blood. Declining HvG levels early post-transplant were linked to peak circulating GvH clone levels.

Sequenced material: unstimulated CD4+ T cells sorted from spleen or lymph node cells, taken before intestinal transplant. The TCR comes from a human donor who received an intestinal transplant. The gene calls are TRBV5-6 and TRBJ1-1; 7 bases agree with TRBD1. The CDR3 nucleotides are TGTGCCAGCAGCCGACAGGGCACTGAAGCTTTCTTT. It translates to CASSRQGTEAFF.